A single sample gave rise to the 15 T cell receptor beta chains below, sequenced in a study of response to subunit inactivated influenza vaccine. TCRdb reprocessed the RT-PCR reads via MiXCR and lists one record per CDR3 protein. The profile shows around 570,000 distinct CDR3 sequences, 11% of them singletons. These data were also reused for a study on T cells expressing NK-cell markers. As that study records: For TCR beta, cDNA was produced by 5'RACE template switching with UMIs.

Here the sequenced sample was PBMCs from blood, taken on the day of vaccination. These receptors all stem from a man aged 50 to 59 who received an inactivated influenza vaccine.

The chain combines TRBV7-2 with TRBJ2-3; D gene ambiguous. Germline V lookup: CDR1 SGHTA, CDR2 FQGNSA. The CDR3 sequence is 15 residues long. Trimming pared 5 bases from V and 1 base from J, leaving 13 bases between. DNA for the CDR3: TGTGCCAGCAGCAGAGGTGCCCCTCGCACAGATACGCAGTATTTT. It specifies CASSRGAPRTDTQYF.

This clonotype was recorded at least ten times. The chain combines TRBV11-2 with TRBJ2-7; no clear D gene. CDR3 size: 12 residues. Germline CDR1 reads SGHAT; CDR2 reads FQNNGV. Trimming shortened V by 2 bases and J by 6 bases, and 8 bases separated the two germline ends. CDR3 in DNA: TGTGCCAGCAGCTTACAGTATAGCGAGCAGTACTTC. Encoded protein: CASSLQYSEQYF.

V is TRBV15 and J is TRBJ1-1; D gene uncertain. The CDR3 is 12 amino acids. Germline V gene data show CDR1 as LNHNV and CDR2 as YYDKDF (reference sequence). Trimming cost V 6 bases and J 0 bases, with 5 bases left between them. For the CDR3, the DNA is TGTGCCACCAGGGGGATGAACACTGAAGCTTTCTTT. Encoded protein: CATRGMNTEAFF.

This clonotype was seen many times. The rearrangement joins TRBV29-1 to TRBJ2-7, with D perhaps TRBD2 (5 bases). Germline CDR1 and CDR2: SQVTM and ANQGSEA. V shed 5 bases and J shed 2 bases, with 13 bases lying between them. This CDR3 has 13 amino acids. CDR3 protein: CSVLGSRPYEQYF. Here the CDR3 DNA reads TGCAGCGTTCTAGGGAGTCGACCCTACGAGCAGTACTTC.

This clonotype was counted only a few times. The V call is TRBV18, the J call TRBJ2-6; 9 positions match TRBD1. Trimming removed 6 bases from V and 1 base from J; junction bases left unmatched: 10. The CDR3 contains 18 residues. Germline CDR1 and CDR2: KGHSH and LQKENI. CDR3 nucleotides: TGTGCCAGCTCCCCAAGGACAGGGGTTTTTTCTGGGGCCAACGTCCTGACTTTC. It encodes CASSPRTGVFSGANVLTF.

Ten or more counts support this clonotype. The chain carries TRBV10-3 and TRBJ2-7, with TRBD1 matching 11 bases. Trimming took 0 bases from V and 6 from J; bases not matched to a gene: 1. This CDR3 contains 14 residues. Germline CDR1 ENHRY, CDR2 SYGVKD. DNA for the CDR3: TGTGCCATCAGTGAGTCGGGACAGGGGGGCGAGCAGTACTTC. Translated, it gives CAISESGQGGEQYF.

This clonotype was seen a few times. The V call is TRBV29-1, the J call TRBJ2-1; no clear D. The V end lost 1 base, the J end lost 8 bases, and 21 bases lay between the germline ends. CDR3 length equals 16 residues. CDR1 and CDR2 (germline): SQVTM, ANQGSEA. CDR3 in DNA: TGCAGCGTTGAAGGAGCTGGGCGACTCCACGGTTATGAGCAGTTCTTC. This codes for CSVEGAGRLHGYEQFF.

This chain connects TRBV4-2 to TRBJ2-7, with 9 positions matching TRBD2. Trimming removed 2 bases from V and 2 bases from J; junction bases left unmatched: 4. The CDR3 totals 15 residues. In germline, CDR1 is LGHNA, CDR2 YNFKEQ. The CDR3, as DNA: TGTGCCAGCAGCCAACTAGCGGGGACGGCCTACGAGCAGTACTTC. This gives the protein CASSQLAGTAYEQYF.

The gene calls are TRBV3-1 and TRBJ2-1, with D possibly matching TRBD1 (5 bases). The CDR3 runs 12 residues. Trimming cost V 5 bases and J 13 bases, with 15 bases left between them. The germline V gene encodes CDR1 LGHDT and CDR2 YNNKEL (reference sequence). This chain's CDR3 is CASSATPGLQFF. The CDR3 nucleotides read TGTGCCAGCAGCGCCACTCCAGGGCTACAGTTCTTC.

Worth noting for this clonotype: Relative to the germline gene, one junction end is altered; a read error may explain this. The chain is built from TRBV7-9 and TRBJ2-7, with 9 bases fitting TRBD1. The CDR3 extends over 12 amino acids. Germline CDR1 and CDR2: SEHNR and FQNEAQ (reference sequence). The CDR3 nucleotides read TGTGCCAGCAGCTTAGGGGACAGGGAGCCGTACTTC. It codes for CASSLGDREPYF.

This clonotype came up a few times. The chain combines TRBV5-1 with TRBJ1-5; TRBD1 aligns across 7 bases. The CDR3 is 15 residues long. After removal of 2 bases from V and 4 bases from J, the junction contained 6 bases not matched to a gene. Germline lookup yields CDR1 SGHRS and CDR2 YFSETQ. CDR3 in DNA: TGCGCCAGCAGCTTAGAACTGGGACAGAATCAGCCCCAGCATTTT. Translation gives CASSLELGQNQPQHF.

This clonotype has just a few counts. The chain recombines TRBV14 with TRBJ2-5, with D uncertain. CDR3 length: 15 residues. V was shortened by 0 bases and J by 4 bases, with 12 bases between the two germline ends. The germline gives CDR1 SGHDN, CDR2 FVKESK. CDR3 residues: CASSQDRARRETQYF. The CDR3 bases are TGTGCCAGCAGCCAAGATAGGGCGCGGAGAGAGACCCAGTACTTC.

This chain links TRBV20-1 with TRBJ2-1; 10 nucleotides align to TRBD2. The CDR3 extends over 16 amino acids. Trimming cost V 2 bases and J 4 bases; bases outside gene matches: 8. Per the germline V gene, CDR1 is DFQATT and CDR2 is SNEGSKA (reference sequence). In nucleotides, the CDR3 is TGCAGTGCTAGAAATAAGACTAGCGGGTTGTACAATGAGCAGTTCTTC. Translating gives CSARNKTSGLYNEQFF.

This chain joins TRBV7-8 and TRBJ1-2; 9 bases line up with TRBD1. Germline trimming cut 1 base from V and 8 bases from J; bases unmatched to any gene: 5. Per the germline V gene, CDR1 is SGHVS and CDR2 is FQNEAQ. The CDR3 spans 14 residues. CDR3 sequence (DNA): TGTGCCAGCAGCTTAGTAGCGGACAGGGGCGGCTACACCTTC. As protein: CASSLVADRGGYTF. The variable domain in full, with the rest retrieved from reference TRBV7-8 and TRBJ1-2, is GAGVSQSPRYKVAKRGQDVALRCDPISGHVSLFWYQQALGQGPEFLTYFQNEAQLDKSGLPSDRFFAERPEGSVSTLKIQRTQQEDSAVYLCASSLVADRGGYTFGSGTRLTVV.

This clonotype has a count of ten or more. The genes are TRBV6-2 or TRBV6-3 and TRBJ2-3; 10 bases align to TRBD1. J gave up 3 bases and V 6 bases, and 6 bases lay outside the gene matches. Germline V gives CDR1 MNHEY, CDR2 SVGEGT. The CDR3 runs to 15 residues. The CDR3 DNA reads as TGTGCCAGCAGACGATGGACAGGGGGGACAGATACGCAGTATTTT. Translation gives CASRRWTGGTDTQYF.